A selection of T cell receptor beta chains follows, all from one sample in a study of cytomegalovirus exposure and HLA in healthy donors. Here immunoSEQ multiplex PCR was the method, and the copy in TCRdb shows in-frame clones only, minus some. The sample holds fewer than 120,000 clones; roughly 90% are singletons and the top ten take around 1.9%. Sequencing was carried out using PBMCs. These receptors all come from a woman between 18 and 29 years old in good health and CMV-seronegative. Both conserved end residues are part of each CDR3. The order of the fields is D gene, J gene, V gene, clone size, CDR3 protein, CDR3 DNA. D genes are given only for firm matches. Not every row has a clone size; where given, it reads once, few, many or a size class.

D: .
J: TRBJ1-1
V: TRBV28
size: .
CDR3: CASSLADRVTEAFF
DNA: TGTGCCAGCAGTTTAGCGGACAGAGTGACTGAAGCTTTCTTT

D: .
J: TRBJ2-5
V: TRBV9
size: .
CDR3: CASSVGVWGVQETQYF
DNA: TGTGCCAGCAGCGTAGGGGTGTGGGGGGTCCAAGAGACCCAGTACTTC

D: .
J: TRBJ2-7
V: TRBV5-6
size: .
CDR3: CASSLYSLTYEQYF
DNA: TGTGCCAGCAGCTTGTACAGCTTGACCTACGAGCAGTACTTC

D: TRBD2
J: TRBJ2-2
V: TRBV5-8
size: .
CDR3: CASRRLAGAGELFF
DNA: TGTGCCAGCAGAAGACTAGCGGGAGCCGGGGAGCTGTTTTTT

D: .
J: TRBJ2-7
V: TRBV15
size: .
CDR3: CATSGRLGNYEQYF
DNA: TGTGCCACCAGCGGCCGACTAGGAAACTACGAGCAGTACTTC

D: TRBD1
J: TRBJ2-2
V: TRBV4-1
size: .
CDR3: CASSQDPGQGTYTGELFF
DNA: TGCGCCAGCAGCCAAGACCCGGGACAGGGGACCTACACCGGGGAGCTGTTTTTT

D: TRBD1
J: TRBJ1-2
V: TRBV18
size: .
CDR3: CASSPQQAGGASVGYTF
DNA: TGTGCCAGCTCACCGCAGCAAGCAGGGGGCGCGAGTGTGGGCTACACCTTC

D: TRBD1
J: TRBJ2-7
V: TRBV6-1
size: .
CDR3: CASSEAVDRGEQYF
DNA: TGTGCCAGCAGTGAAGCGGTCGACAGGGGCGAGCAGTACTTC

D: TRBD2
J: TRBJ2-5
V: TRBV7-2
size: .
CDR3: CASSWGGRKETQYF
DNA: TGTGCCAGCAGTTGGGGAGGGAGAAAAGAGACCCAGTACTTC

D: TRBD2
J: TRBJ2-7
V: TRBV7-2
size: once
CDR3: CASSLGLADYEQYF
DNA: TGTGCCAGCAGCTTAGGTCTAGCGGATTACGAGCAGTACTTC

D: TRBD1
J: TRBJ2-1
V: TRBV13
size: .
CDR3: CASSYYTGGRSDEQFF
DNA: TGTGCCAGCAGCTACTATACAGGGGGGCGATCGGATGAGCAGTTCTTC

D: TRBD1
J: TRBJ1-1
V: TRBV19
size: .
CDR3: CASSMRSGGIAEAFF
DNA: TGTGCCAGTAGTATGCGATCAGGGGGCATCGCTGAAGCTTTCTTT

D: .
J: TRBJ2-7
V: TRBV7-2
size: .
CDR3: CASSLGWGAYEQYF
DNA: TGTGCCAGCAGCTTAGGATGGGGCGCCTACGAGCAGTACTTC

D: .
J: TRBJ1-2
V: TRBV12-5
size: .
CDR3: CASGTTNNYGYTF
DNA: TGTGCTAGTGGGACAACAAACAACTATGGCTACACCTTC

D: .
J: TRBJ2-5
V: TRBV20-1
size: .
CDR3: CSAHDRETQYF
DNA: TGCAGTGCCCACGACAGGGAGACCCAGTACTTC

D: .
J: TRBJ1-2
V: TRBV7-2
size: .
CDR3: CASSLDGWTTLNYGYTF
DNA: TGTGCCAGCAGCTTAGACGGATGGACAACGCTCAACTATGGCTACACCTTC

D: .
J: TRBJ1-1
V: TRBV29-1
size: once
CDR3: CSVDRRGSTEAFF
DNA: TGCAGCGTTGACAGGCGGGGCTCCACTGAAGCTTTCTTT

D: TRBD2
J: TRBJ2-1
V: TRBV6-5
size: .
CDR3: CASSYPGLAGINEQFF
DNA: TGTGCCAGCAGTTACCCGGGACTAGCGGGAATCAATGAGCAGTTCTTC

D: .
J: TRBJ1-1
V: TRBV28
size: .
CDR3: CASSFSDIVEAFF
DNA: TGTGCCAGCAGTTTTTCCGACATCGTTGAAGCTTTCTTT

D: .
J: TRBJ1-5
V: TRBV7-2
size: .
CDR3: CASSLVAGIGNQPQHF
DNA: TGTGCCAGCAGCTTAGTTGCAGGCATCGGCAATCAGCCCCAGCATTTT

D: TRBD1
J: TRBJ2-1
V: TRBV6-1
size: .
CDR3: CASRPDRGPTDEQFF
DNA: TGTGCCAGCAGACCGGACAGGGGACCCACCGATGAGCAGTTCTTC

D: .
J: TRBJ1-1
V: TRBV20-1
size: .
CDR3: CSAGTPTEAFF
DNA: TGCAGTGCGGGGACACCTACTGAAGCTTTCTTT

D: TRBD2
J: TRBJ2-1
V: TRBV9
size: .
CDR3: CASSATSGTEQFF
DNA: TGTGCCAGCAGCGCCACTAGCGGCACTGAGCAGTTCTTC

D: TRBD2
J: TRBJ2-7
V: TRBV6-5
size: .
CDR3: CASLGSGSNNEQYF
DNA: TGTGCCAGTCTGGGGAGCGGGAGTAACAACGAGCAGTACTTC

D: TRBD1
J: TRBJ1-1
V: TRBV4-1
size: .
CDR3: CASSQGAGQGEAFF
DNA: TGCGCCAGCAGCCAAGGCGCCGGACAGGGGGAAGCTTTCTTT

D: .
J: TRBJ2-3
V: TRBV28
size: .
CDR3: CASSLPSGYPPDTQYF
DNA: TGTGCCAGCAGTCTCCCCTCAGGGTATCCCCCAGATACGCAGTATTTT

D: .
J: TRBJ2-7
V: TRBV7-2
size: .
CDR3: CASSSTLSGSYEQYF
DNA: TGTGCCAGCAGCTCCACTCTTAGCGGCTCCTACGAGCAGTACTTC

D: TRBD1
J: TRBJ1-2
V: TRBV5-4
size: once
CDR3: CASSDPTGPPYGYTF
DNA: TGTGCCAGCAGCGACCCGACAGGGCCTCCCTATGGCTACACCTTC

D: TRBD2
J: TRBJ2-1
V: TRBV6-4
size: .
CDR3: CASSDSTGGLGYNEQFF
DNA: TGTGCCAGCAGTGACTCGACGGGGGGTCTTGGGTACAATGAGCAGTTCTTC

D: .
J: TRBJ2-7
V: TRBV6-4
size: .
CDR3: CASREDRQDSYEQYF
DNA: TGTGCCAGCAGAGAAGACAGGCAGGACTCCTACGAGCAGTACTTC

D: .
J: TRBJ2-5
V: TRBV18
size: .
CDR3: CASSPDGYQETQYF
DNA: TGTGCCAGCTCACCAGATGGCTACCAAGAGACCCAGTACTTC

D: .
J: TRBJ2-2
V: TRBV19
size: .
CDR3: CASSSQGTAGELFF
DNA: TGTGCCAGTAGTTCCCAGGGAACTGCCGGGGAGCTGTTTTTT

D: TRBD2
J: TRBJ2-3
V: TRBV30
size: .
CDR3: CAWRGLATRDTQYF
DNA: TGTGCCTGGAGGGGACTAGCAACCCGGGATACGCAGTATTTT